The 24 T cell receptor beta chains in this list originate from one sample, sequenced in a study of cytomegalovirus exposure and HLA in healthy donors (dated by TCRdb to 2015 to 2018). Library preparation used the immunoSEQ multiplex PCR assay. Held by TCRdb, this immuneACCESS table contains in-frame sequences only and omits some clones. Under half of the omission traces to an unresolved V gene where checked; the cause of the rest is unknown. Here the sample has around 250,000 clones; around 90% occur a single time. The ten largest clonotypes hold 0.37% of the sample. The sequenced sample consisted of PBMCs. These receptors originate from a woman younger than 30 in good health and CMV-seronegative.

V gene TRBV11-2 combines with J gene TRBJ1-1; 8 bases fit TRBD1. This CDR3 comprises 15 residues. Trimming cost V 5 bases and J 4 bases; bases outside gene matches: 9. Germline loops: CDR1 SGHAT, CDR2 FQNNGV. CDR3 sequence (DNA): TGTGCCAGCAGCGACCGGACAGGGAGGGGCACTGAAGCTTTCTTT. Its protein product is CASSDRTGRGTEAFF. The variable domain in full, with the rest retrieved from reference TRBV11-2 and TRBJ1-1, is EAGVAQSPRYKIIEKRQSVAFWCNPISGHATLYWYQQILGQGPKLLIQFQNNGVVDDSQLPKDRFSAERLKGVDSTLKIQPAKLEDSAVYLCASSDRTGRGTEAFFGQGTRLTVV.

The rearrangement links TRBV19 to TRBJ1-1, with D possibly TRBD1 on 6 matching bases. This CDR3 spans 13 amino acids. Looked up from germline, CDR1 is LNHDA and CDR2 is SQIVND (reference sequence). Trimming cost V 3 bases and J 10 bases, with 15 bases left between them. CDR3 sequence: CASSITGFAVAFF. In DNA, the CDR3 is TGTGCCAGTAGTATTACAGGGTTTGCGGTAGCTTTCTTT.

To note about this clone: Within the sample, other DNA sequences also encode this same CDR3. This chain links TRBV28 with TRBJ1-2; no clear D. The CDR3 sequence is 12 residues long. V lost 3 bases and J 6 bases, leaving 8 bases between the germline ends. Looked up from germline, CDR1 is MDHEN and CDR2 is SYDVKM. The CDR3: CASSFPGDGYTF. Here the CDR3 DNA reads TGTGCCAGCAGTTTTCCCGGGGATGGCTACACCTTC.

The CDR3 region is CAGGASQPQHF. As DNA, the CDR3 is TGTGCCGGGGGCGCGAGTCAGCCCCAGCATTTT. The chain joins TRBV28 to TRBJ1-5; D possibly corresponds to TRBD1 (6 bases). Trimming stripped 11 bases from V and 6 bases from J, with 11 bases between. The CDR3 has 11 amino acids. The germline V gene has CDR1 MDHEN and CDR2 SYDVKM.

For the CDR3, the DNA is TGTGCCAGCAGCCCCCGGACTAGCGGGGGGCAGTTCTTC. Protein sequence: CASSPRTSGGQFF. This sequence joins TRBV9 and TRBJ2-1, with TRBD2 matching 13 bases. The trim removed 4 bases at V and 12 bases at J, leaving 4 bases unmatched. CDR1 and CDR2 from the germline V gene are SGDLS and YYNGEE. This CDR3 is 13 amino acids long.

This clone occurred once. The chain links TRBV7-9 to TRBJ1-5; possibly TRBD1 for D (5 bases). V shed 1 base and J shed 7 bases, with 5 bases lying between them. The length of the CDR3 is 12 residues. CDR1 and CDR2 from the germline V gene are SEHNR and FQNEAQ (reference sequence). DNA of the CDR3: TGTGCCAGCAGCTTAGGACAGCAGCCCCAGCATTTT. As protein: CASSLGQQPQHF.

The rearrangement links TRBV6-5 to TRBJ2-3; TRBD2 matches 8 bases. The ends lost 6 bases at V and 0 bases at J; junction bases unmatched: 2. Looked up from germline, CDR1 is MNHEY and CDR2 is SVGAGI. This CDR3 is built from 14 residues. The CDR3 is CASSRGGSTDTQYF. The CDR3 DNA reads as TGTGCCAGCAGCCGCGGGGGGAGCACAGATACGCAGTATTTT.

This clone showed up just once. The V call is TRBV6-6, the J call TRBJ2-5; D gene uncertain. The V end was cut by 6 bases, the J end by 1 base, with 9 bases between. Germline V gene lookup returns CDR1 MNHNY and CDR2 SVGAGI (reference sequence). The CDR3 consists of 13 residues. The DNA for the CDR3 is TGTGCCAGCAGGTGGGCGTCCCAAGAGACCCAGTACTTC. Translated, it gives CASRWASQETQYF.

The V gene is TRBV27, the J gene TRBJ2-2; D is ambiguous. The germline V gene has CDR1 MNHEY and CDR2 SMNVEV (reference sequence). CDR3 length: 12 amino acids. CDR3 nucleotide sequence: TGTGCAACCGAAGCCAACACCGGGGAGCTGTTTTTT. Translating it yields CATEANTGELFF.

V usage is TRBV18 and J usage is TRBJ1-2; D might be TRBD1 (5 bases). V was pared by 0 bases and J by 4 bases, with 15 bases between. The CDR3 runs 16 residues. Germline V CDR1 and CDR2: KGHSH, LQKENI. DNA for the CDR3: TGTGCCAGCTCACCACCGGGGCCTCGGGTTAGCTATGGCTACACCTTC. Translation: CASSPPGPRVSYGYTF.

V is TRBV5-8 and J is TRBJ2-7, with 8 bases identical to TRBD1. Germline V CDR1 and CDR2: SGHTS, YDEGEE. The J segment lost 3 bases and the V segment lost 3 bases, leaving 8 bases of the junction unmatched. The CDR3 length is 15 residues. CDR3 bases: TGTGCCAGCAGCTCCCGGACAGGGCTCGGCTACGAGCAGTACTTC. It yields the protein CASSSRTGLGYEQYF.

The V gene is TRBV9, the J gene TRBJ1-5, with TRBD1 matching over 7 bases. There are 16 residues in the CDR3. Germline V lookup: CDR1 SGDLS, CDR2 YYNGEE. V shed 3 bases and J 3 bases; nucleotides not matched to a gene: 9. CDR3 nucleotides: TGTGCCAGCAGCGCTGGTACAGGGGTTTCCAATCAGCCCCAGCATTTT. This translates into CASSAGTGVSNQPQHF.

The V gene is TRBV9, the J gene TRBJ2-1; D possibly corresponds to TRBD2 (7 bases). Trimming removed 2 bases at V and 5 bases at J, with 11 bases between. The germline V gene encodes CDR1 SGDLS and CDR2 YYNGEE. CDR3 length: 14 amino acids. CDR3 sequence: CASSVRGADNEQFF. CDR3 DNA sequence: TGTGCCAGCAGCGTTCGGGGGGCCGACAATGAGCAGTTCTTC.

This clone came up once. The rearrangement joins TRBV28 to TRBJ2-5; 12 bases line up with TRBD2. The ends lost 8 bases at V and 5 bases at J; junction bases unmatched: 3. The germline CDR1 and CDR2 sequences are MDHEN and SYDVKM. CDR3 length: 13 amino acids. This CDR3 is CASGLAGGETQYF. CDR3 coding DNA: TGTGCCAGCGGGCTAGCGGGGGGGGAGACCCAGTACTTC. The full variable domain, with the rest looked up from reference TRBV28 and TRBJ2-5, is DVKVTQSSRYLVKRTGEKVFLECVQDMDHENMFWYRQDPGLGLRLIYFSYDVKMKEKGDIPEGYSVSREKKERFSLILESASTNQTSMYLCASGLAGGETQYFGPGTRLLVL.

On this clone: Mismatch with germline at one junction end may stem from a read error. The V call is TRBV7-7, the J call TRBJ2-7; TRBD2 might be the D (6 bases). CDR3 length: 14 amino acids. The germline V gene encodes CDR1 SSHAT and CDR2 FNYEAQ (reference sequence). CDR3 sequence (DNA): TGTGCTAGCAGCCCCGGGACTGACGACTACGAGCAGTACTTC. This encodes CASSPGTDDYEQYF.

The chain uses TRBV9 and TRBJ1-4; 7 bases align to TRBD1. V shed 4 bases, J shed 8 bases, and the junction held 11 bases outside the gene matches. The CDR3 sequence is 15 residues long. The germline gives CDR1 SGDLS, CDR2 YYNGEE. CDR3 amino acids: CASSSSEGAGEKLFF. The DNA for the CDR3 is TGTGCCAGCAGCTCCAGTGAGGGGGCTGGGGAAAAACTGTTTTTT.

This clone was seen a few times. Here the CDR3 reads CASSLLDRGKNTEAFF. CDR3 DNA sequence: TGTGCCAGCAGCTTATTGGACAGGGGGAAGAACACTGAAGCTTTCTTT. The V and J genes are TRBV7-6 and TRBJ1-1; 10 positions match TRBD1. With 2 bases clipped from V and 1 base from J, the junction kept 4 bases outside the gene matches. CDR3 size: 16 residues. Germline assignment: CDR1 SGHVS and CDR2 FNYEAQ. The full variable domain, in which reference TRBV7-6 and TRBJ1-1 provide the parts outside the CDR3, is GAGVSQSPRYKVTKRGQDVALRCDPISGHVSLYWYRQALGQGPEFLTYFNYEAQQDKSGLPNDRFSAERPEGSISTLTIQRTEQRDSAMYRCASSLLDRGKNTEAFFGQGTRLTVV.

Here the CDR3 reads CASSPSSGGTGELFF. CDR3 sequence (DNA): TGTGCCAGCAGCCCATCTAGCGGGGGCACCGGGGAGCTGTTTTTT. This chain links TRBV7-6 with TRBJ2-2; TRBD2 matches at 10 bases. CDR3 length equals 15 residues. The J segment lost 4 bases and the V segment lost 5 bases, leaving 4 bases of the junction unmatched. Germline-derived CDR1 and CDR2 are SGHVS and FNYEAQ. Supplemented by reference TRBV7-6 and TRBJ2-2, the full variable domain reads GAGVSQSPRYKVTKRGQDVALRCDPISGHVSLYWYRQALGQGPEFLTYFNYEAQQDKSGLPNDRFSAERPEGSISTLTIQRTEQRDSAMYRCASSPSSGGTGELFFGEGSRLTVL.

The chain has TRBV7-9 and TRBJ1-1, with D possibly matching TRBD1 (6 bases). V lost 5 bases and J lost 3, with 13 bases in between. The CDR3 runs to 14 residues. CDR1 and CDR2 from the germline V gene are SEHNR and FQNEAQ (reference sequence). The CDR3 nucleotides read TGTGCCAGCAGCCCCTGGGGGCGCGACACTGAAGCTTTCTTT. Residues: CASSPWGRDTEAFF.

The chain employs TRBV11-2 and TRBJ2-5; 8 nucleotides line up with TRBD2. V dropped 1 base and J dropped 4; count of bases not matched to a gene: 11. CDR3 length: 17 residues. Germline lookup yields CDR1 SGHAT and CDR2 FQNNGV. As DNA, the CDR3 is TGTGCCAGCAGCTTAGTCGTAGGAGCGGGGGCTGGAGAGACCCAGTACTTC. This codes for CASSLVVGAGAGETQYF.

In DNA form, the CDR3 reads TGTGCCAGCAGTGAACCCGACAGGGAACGTTCTCGGCAGTACGTC. As protein: CASSEPDRERSRQYV. The chain is built from TRBV6-1 and TRBJ2-7, with 7 bases fitting TRBD1. V shed 2 bases, J shed 9 bases, and the junction held 13 bases outside the gene matches. Germline loops: CDR1 MNHNS, CDR2 SASEGT. The CDR3 covers 15 residues.

This clone was seen only once. This chain uses TRBV18 with TRBJ2-5; 10 nucleotides align to TRBD2. The CDR3 extends over 18 amino acids. Unmatched junction bases numbered 9, after V lost 2 bases and J lost 0 bases. Germline V lookup: CDR1 KGHSH, CDR2 LQKENI. CDR3: CASSPSPTSGTYQETQYF. As DNA, the CDR3 is TGTGCCAGCTCACCATCGCCTACTAGCGGGACGTACCAAGAGACCCAGTACTTC.

The chain carries TRBV6-1 and TRBJ2-4; D is perhaps TRBD2 (5 bases). The CDR3 runs to 19 residues. Germline loops: CDR1 MNHNS, CDR2 SASEGT. V lost 4 bases and J 0 bases, leaving 22 bases between the germline ends. The CDR3 coding sequence is TGTGCCAGCAGTGGAACCGGGCCTAGCCTAAGACTAGCCAAAAACATTCAGTACTTC. It encodes CASSGTGPSLRLAKNIQYF.

The rearrangement joins TRBV7-2 to TRBJ1-3; D is unclear. Trimming removed 2 bases at V and 0 bases at J, with 8 bases between. The CDR3 runs 15 residues. Per the germline V gene, CDR1 is SGHTA and CDR2 is FQGNSA. Written as DNA, the CDR3 is TGTGCCAGCAGCTTAAAACGGGACTCTGGAAACACCATATATTTT. It is translated as CASSLKRDSGNTIYF.